This TCR beta chain was sequenced for a study of T cell responses to AZD1222 COVID-19 vaccine. Findings of the study overall: Repertoires were obtained only post-peak T cell response. Spike-specific TCR breadth and depth both grew after two AZD1222 doses. It should be noted that donors were predominantly white British and more often female, and clonal diversity was possibly underestimated. A reported finding is that nearly half of spike-specific TCRs target unmutated variant regions.

Using immunoSEQ multiplex PCR, the repertoire was profiled, and TCRdb retains in-frame clones only, with some absent. The sample holds around 140,000 clones; more than 85% are singletons and the top ten take around 12%. As to this clone: Its antigen is unidentified.

V was pared by 5 bases and J by 5 bases, with 6 bases of the junction left unmatched. CDR3 length equals 13 residues. Germline V gene data show CDR1 as MDHEN and CDR2 as SYDVKM. V is TRBV28 and J is TRBJ2-7; 7 bases match TRBD1. The clonotype originates from an adult who had recovered from COVID-19. This specimen was peripheral blood, taken after recovery from COVID-19. The DNA of the CDR3 is TGTGCCAGCAGTCTGCTACAGGGGAACGAGCAGTACTTC. The encoded protein is CASSLLQGNEQYF.